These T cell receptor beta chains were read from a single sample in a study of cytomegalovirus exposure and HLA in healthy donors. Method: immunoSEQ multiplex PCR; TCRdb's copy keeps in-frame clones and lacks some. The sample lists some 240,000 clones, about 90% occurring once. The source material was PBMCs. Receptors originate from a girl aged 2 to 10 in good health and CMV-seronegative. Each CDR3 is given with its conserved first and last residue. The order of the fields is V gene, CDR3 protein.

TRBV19,CASSTIRDRGYNEQFF
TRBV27,CASSLASGSMEQYF
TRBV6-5,CASRRQINEKLFF
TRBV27,CASSSKGRTNEKLFF
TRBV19,CASRLAGGNEQYF
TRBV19,CASRDRATAGTEAFF
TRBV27,CASSFSRGAIPHEQYF
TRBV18,CASSPVGEVNTEAFF
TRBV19,CASSFTGVYGYTF
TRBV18,CASSPRQGDLPNTGELFF
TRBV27,CASSFGTGTYEQYF
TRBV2,CASSEGPGGVENTIYF
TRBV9,CASSVRGSGTEYGYTF
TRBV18,CASSTLGGETEAFF
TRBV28,CASTGLNEKLFF
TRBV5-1,CASSPSGTRLYEQYF
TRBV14,CASSRSSGQFYGYTF
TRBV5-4,CASSLSTVRYGYTF
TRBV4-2,CASSQGRAGAKNIQYF
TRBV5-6,CASSPLLAGGPNEQFF
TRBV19,CASSIGDSRNQPQHF
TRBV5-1,CASSQGQGVRTYEQHF
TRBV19,CASSPGGLDQPQHF
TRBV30,CAWSEQNPRQSRGYTF
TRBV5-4,CASSLPQGNTEAFF
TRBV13,CASSPNRGQETQYF
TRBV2,CASSKGKGMNTEAFF
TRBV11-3,CASSTGGGVNEQFF
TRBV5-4,CASSLGGFNEKLFF
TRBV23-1,CASSHQIGQGYTGELFF
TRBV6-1,CASTETSGGVGELFF
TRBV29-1,CSVEVRGGSDGTEAFF
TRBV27,CASSLMAGAQYTF
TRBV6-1,CASKGTGPSGTIYF
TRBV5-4,CASSLGTGGEKLFF
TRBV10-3,CAISRTDYEQYF
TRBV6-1,CASSPGQDRETQYF
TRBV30,CAWSVSLVGGYTF
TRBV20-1,CSAPYGYTF
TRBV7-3,CASSPGGLGYGYTF
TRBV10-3,CAISESAASGRYNEQFF